This entry features one TCR beta chain sequence. Its binding antigen is unknown. No per-base quality is available; no much larger clone lies one base away. V gives up 5 bases and J gives up 3 bases, and the segment between their germline ends measures 17 bases. CDR1 and CDR2, per the germline V gene (reference sequence), are DFQATT and SNEGSKA. Including the terminal cysteine and phenylalanine, the CDR3 comprises 14 residues. Only the CDR3 part of the read is kept: 42 bases, read in frame from the first base. This entry is derived from a study of identical twins (dated by TCRdb to about 2016). For context, the study as a whole: To test whether fetal clonotypes persist, the study used deep sequencing on TCR alpha and beta repertoires from monozygotic twins, unrelated adults of various ages, and cord blood. Replicate twin experiments were performed at different times using different library preparation protocols to rule out contamination. What the research found in general, with its limitations: In monozygotic twins, recombination models systematically underestimated out-of-frame TCR alpha sharing, but the models matched the sharing seen between unrelated individuals. Conclusions relied on cross-sectional statistical analysis, since the same donors could not be followed over many years. Zero-insertion analyses could be partly confounded by invariant T cells such as MAIT and iNKT, though diverse VJ usage argued against such confounding for most clonotypes. Compared with coincidental sharing between unrelated individuals, an excess of low generation-probability sequences was observed among out-of-frame TCR alpha sequences shared between twins. Fewer insertions were carried by abundant cord blood beta clonotypes; a weaker similar trend was observed in young adult naive repertoires, while no such trend was observed in memory repertoires. A weaker excess of twin sharing was found in beta out-of-frame sequences because the signal-to-noise ratio was lowered by fewer shared sequences.

Every donor was a healthy Caucasian. Using Miltenyi CD45RO+ enrichment and human naive T-cell isolation kits, memory (CD45RO+) and naive T cells were isolated from PBMC. The library was obtained by 5' RACE. TCRdb names Illumina HiSeq 2000 as the instrument used. Template switching added a universal primer binding site, and the final cDNA carried a unique molecular identifier that allowed TCR cDNA molecules to be counted accurately. First-strand cDNA for TCR alpha and beta chains was synthesized from specific primers in the conserved constant-segment region. To control for contamination, every cDNA library was double barcoded, receiving both a SMART-Mk sample barcode and Illumina barcodes. TruSeq adapter sequences, together with Illumina sample barcodes, were added in two successive PCR steps. The Illumina HiSeq platform was used with custom primers to sequence TCR alpha and beta cDNA libraries. Per the source publication's procedure: Raw reads were processed with MiGEC to extract unique molecular identifiers, and MiXCR was used to determine CDR3 positions. Recombination models were inferred per individual with the repgenHMM and IGoR tools using an EM algorithm. Shared clonotype analysis was performed with the tcR package in R, normalizing sharing by the product of cloneset sizes. Out-of-frame nonproductive sequences were analyzed to study raw recombination free of thymic and clonal selection effects. The public reads were quality trimmed at Q25 with fastp and then assembled into clones with MiXCR by TCRdb, keeping productive beta chains. Identical CDR3 protein sequences are pooled into one entry, listed with their most common genes and DNA. These V and J calls are TCRdb output, not the study's own analysis. Counted in this sample were approximately 260,000 distinct CDR3 sequences; over 12% of them appeared once. The top ten constitute under 9.5% of the sample.

Material for sequencing was memory (CD45RO+) T cells sorted from blood. The cell subset or site label, as the study defines it: CD45RO+ enriched T cells. The clonotype originates from a woman aged 18-29 years in good health. Recombination connected TRBV20-1 to TRBJ2-7, with no reliable assignment of the D segment. The DNA is TGCAGTGCTGCCCGTCATCAATCGGGCTACGAGCAGTACTTC. It is translated as CSAARHQSGYEQYF.